This is a list of T cell receptor beta chains from one sample in a study of T-cell memory formation after mild COVID-19. Via MiXCR, TCRdb re-called the 5' RACE reads, giving one row per CDR3 protein. Of approximately 350,000 distinct CDR3 sequences listed, approximately 13% were seen once; the top ten hold over 20%. Sequencing input: PBMCs or a T cell subset sorted from them (not recorded which). The receptors shown here come from a man in his late teens or twenties who had mild COVID-19 (a few samples of this study predate the infection). Cell type and time point are not known. Both conserved end residues are part of each CDR3. D genes are given only for firm matches. The listing skips clone size in some rows; elsewhere it reads once, few, many or a size class.

TGCAGCGTCATCCGGGGCGCGAACACCGGGGAGCTGTTTTTT CSVIRGANTGELFF NA TRBJ2-2 few TRBV29-1
TGCAGCGTTGCCAGTACTTACGAGCAGTACTTC CSVASTYEQYF NA TRBJ2-7 few TRBV29-1
TGTGCTAGTGGTTTGGTTCTCTATGAGCAGTTCTTC CASGLVLYEQFF NA TRBJ2-1 NA TRBV12-5
TGTGCCAGCAGCACCAATCGAGACACTGAAGCTTTCTTT CASSTNRDTEAFF NA TRBJ1-1 many TRBV7-2
TGTGCCATCAGCCAGGGTGTGAGGAACACTGAAGCTTTCTTT CAISQGVRNTEAFF NA TRBJ1-1 NA TRBV10-3
TGCGCCAGCAGCTTTGAGGGTTCCCAGCCCCAGCATTTT CASSFEGSQPQHF NA TRBJ1-5 NA TRBV5-1
TGTGCCAGCCTTTATCGTATTAGGGTTGAAGAGACCCAGTACTTC CASLYRIRVEETQYF NA TRBJ2-5 many TRBV6-5
TGTGCCAGCGGGGCTAGCGGGGGTGTAGATACGCAGTATTTT CASGASGGVDTQYF TRBD2 TRBJ2-3 few TRBV7-2
TGTGCCAGCAGCTTAGAGTGGGAAGAGACCCAGTACTTC CASSLEWEETQYF NA TRBJ2-5 few TRBV7-9
TGTGCCAGCAGCCAAGGGACCCGTAGCGGGGGGGCGGCGGATACGCAGTATTTT CASSQGTRSGGAADTQYF TRBD2 TRBJ2-3 NA TRBV4-2
TGCGCCAGCAGCCAGGTAGCGGGGGGGCCATGGACGCAGTATTTT CASSQVAGGPWTQYF TRBD2 TRBJ2-3 NA TRBV4-1
TGTGCCAGCAGCGTTGGGCAGGGTGGCACCGGGGAGCTGTTTTTT CASSVGQGGTGELFF NA TRBJ2-2 few TRBV9
TGTGCCAGCAGCTTAGGAGCGGGATTAAACTATGGCTACACCTTC CASSLGAGLNYGYTF NA TRBJ1-2 NA TRBV7-2
TGTGCCAGCAGCGAGAGCGGGGACAGCACAGATACGCAGTATTTT CASSESGDSTDTQYF TRBD2 TRBJ2-3 once TRBV7-3
TGCGCCAGCAGCCAATCTTATAGCGCGGATACGCAGTATTTT CASSQSYSADTQYF NA TRBJ2-3 NA TRBV4-3
TGTGCCAGCAGCCCCCACACTAACTATGGCTACACCTTC CASSPHTNYGYTF NA TRBJ1-2 NA TRBV6-5
TGTGCCAGCAGCCACGGGATGGCAGATACGCAGTATTTT CASSHGMADTQYF NA TRBJ2-3 many TRBV7-2
TGCAGTGCTCCCTCGGGTGGGGACACCATATATTTT CSAPSGGDTIYF NA TRBJ1-3 few TRBV20-1
TGCGCCAGCAGCCAAGATTACTTCGGGGAGCAGTTCTTC CASSQDYFGEQFF NA TRBJ2-1 NA TRBV4-3
TGTGCCAGCAGTTTTTCGAGGGGAACAGATACGCAGTATTTT CASSFSRGTDTQYF NA TRBJ2-3 many TRBV12-3/TRBV12-4
TGTGCCAGCAGTCAGACAGGGCATGCTGGAAACACCATATATTTT CASSQTGHAGNTIYF TRBD1 TRBJ1-3 many TRBV3-1
TGTGCCAGCAGCAGGCCGACAGGGGGCACAGATACGCAGTATTTT CASSRPTGGTDTQYF NA TRBJ2-3 NA TRBV21-1
TGCAGCACTACATCCAGGGGTTGGGGCACTGAAGCTTTCTTT CSTTSRGWGTEAFF NA TRBJ1-1 NA TRBV29-1
TGCGCCAGCAGCCTCCGGGACAGGTGGGACAATGAGCAGTTCTTC CASSLRDRWDNEQFF TRBD1 TRBJ2-1 few TRBV4-1
TGTGCCAGCAGCATGGGTCAGGGGAGGCAGTTCTTC CASSMGQGRQFF NA TRBJ2-1 few TRBV28
TGTGCCAGCAGCTTAGGAGGAGCCAAATTGACTGAAGCTTTCTTT CASSLGGAKLTEAFF NA TRBJ1-1 many TRBV7-9